This T cell receptor beta chain is drawn from a study of cytomegalovirus exposure and HLA in healthy donors. Findings and limits, study-wide: A later analysis found common viral pathogens apparently linked to several of the most significant clusters. The study designated 164 TCR beta chains cytomegalovirus-associated.

This clone was seen once. The antigen is unknown. PCR was performed using 60 Vbeta and 13 Jbeta primers. Sequencing was performed with immunoSEQ multiplex PCR; in TCRdb, only in-frame clones are kept and a portion is missing. The repertoire holds approximately 160,000 clones, approximately 80% seen once, with around 4.4% in the top ten. The clonotype comes from a woman aged 45 to 65 in good health and CMV-seropositive. The specimen sequenced was PBMCs.

The CDR3, as DNA: TGTGCCAGCAGTCCCGAAGAGACCCAGTACTTC. Its translation is CASSPEETQYF. The chain uses TRBV2 and TRBJ2-5, with D unclear. The length of the CDR3 is 11 residues. Trimming pared 5 bases from V and 3 bases from J, leaving 4 bases between. Germline V gene sequence: CDR1 SNHLY, CDR2 FYNNEI.